The clone carrying this TCR beta chain was seen once. The target antigen is unknown. The CD8+ and CD4+ T cells were negatively isolated, with the TEMRA cells enriched by FACS. This entry belongs to a study of CD8 T cells in Susac syndrome. Background on the study: Patients with Susac syndrome were therapy-naive, taking corticosteroids, with some also receiving intravenous immunoglobulin, or taking intravenous immunoglobulin alone at the time their blood was drawn.

The CDR3 has 13 amino acids. Germline V lookup: CDR1 DFQATT, CDR2 SNEGSKA (reference sequence). V shed 6 bases and J 8 bases; nucleotides not matched to a gene: 10. Study-level points and caveats: CD4+ T cell repertoires in Susac syndrome exhibited no evidence of clonal expansion.

The RNA, about 0.5 to 1 ug, was put through reverse transcription using random hexamers. Multiplex PCR with immunoSEQ amplified the TCR beta CDR3 across 54 Vbeta and 13 Jbeta. Using its own MiXCR run on the immunoSEQ multiplex PCR reads, TCRdb lists one record per CDR3 protein. In the table there are some 210,000 distinct CDR3 sequences, about 94% of which are singletons. J is TRBJ1-2 and V is TRBV20-1; 9 bases agree with TRBD1. Sequenced material: CD4+ T cells from PBMCs. This receptor was identified in a human donor with Susac syndrome. CDR3 sequence reads: CSAHLQGAGGYTF. The CDR3 nucleotides are TGCAGTGCACATCTACAGGGGGCAGGGGGCTACACCTTC.